What follows are 19 T cell receptor beta chains derived from one specimen sequenced in a study of blood T cells in healthy people across ages. Primers used in a second PCR of roughly 7 to 11 cycles were a sample-barcoded 5' primer and a J-beta primer mix. TCRdb reprocessed the 5' RACE reads via MiXCR and lists one record per CDR3 protein. The sample has about 830,000 distinct CDR3 sequences, approximately 67% seen once. Material: blood. These receptor sequences come from a man between 25 and 39 years old in good health.

V gene TRBV15 combines with J gene TRBJ2-3; the D is unclear. CDR1 and CDR2 from the germline V gene are LNHNV and YYDKDF (reference sequence). Trimming took off 0 bases at V and 1 base at J, with 11 bases between the two ends. The CDR3 length is 16 residues. CDR3 residues: CATSRDWVTGTDTQYF. The CDR3 DNA is TGTGCCACCAGCAGAGATTGGGTTACCGGCACAGATACGCAGTATTTT.

The count of this clonotype is one. V gene TRBV5-6 combines with J gene TRBJ1-4; TRBD1 might be the D (6 bases). Germline V gene data show CDR1 as SGHDT and CDR2 as YYEEEE. V lost 3 bases and J lost 5, with 14 bases in between. The CDR3 sequence is 15 residues long. CDR3 nucleotides: TGTGCCAGCAGCTACCAGGGGTTTTCGAATGAAAAACTGTTTTTT. Its protein is CASSYQGFSNEKLFF.

The chain carries TRBV29-1 and TRBJ1-2; unclear D gene. Germline V CDR1 and CDR2: SQVTM, ANQGSEA. CDR3 size: 15 residues. V lost 0 bases and J 3 bases, leaving 14 bases between the germline ends. In DNA, the CDR3 is TGCAGCGTTGAAGATCTTCAGGACGGATACTATGGCTACACCTTC. Its translation: CSVEDLQDGYYGYTF. Combining the CDR3 with reference TRBV29-1 and TRBJ1-2 gives the whole variable domain SAVISQKPSRDICQRGTSLTIQCQVDSQVTMMFWYRQQPGQSLTLIATANQGSEATYESGFVIDKFPISRPNLTFSTLTVSNMSPEDSSIYLCSVEDLQDGYYGYTFGSGTRLTVV.

The chain links TRBV9 to TRBJ2-5; TRBD2 might be the D (6 bases). Germline values: CDR1 SGDLS, CDR2 YYNGEE. V was trimmed by 4 bases and J by 9 bases, leaving 16 bases between them. This CDR3 spans 13 amino acids. The CDR3 DNA reads as TGTGCCAGCAGCCCCGGGACCCCGGGGGCCCAGTACTTC. Translating it yields CASSPGTPGAQYF.

The chain carries TRBV5-1 and TRBJ1-2; TRBD1 aligns across 7 bases. V dropped 6 bases and J dropped 6; count of bases not matched to a gene: 14. Germline V gene data show CDR1 as SGHRS and CDR2 as YFSETQ. The CDR3 is 15 amino acids. CDR3 sequence (DNA): TGCGCCAGCACCCCGGGGGGACAGATATTCGATGGCTACACCTTC. Amino acid sequence: CASTPGGQIFDGYTF.

This rearrangement joins TRBV9 to TRBJ2-1; possibly TRBD2 for D (5 bases). Trimming removed 0 bases at V and 0 bases at J, with 7 bases between. Germline values: CDR1 SGDLS, CDR2 YYNGEE. The length of the CDR3 is 15 residues. CDR3 coding DNA: TGTGCCAGCAGCGTAGGGGCGGGCTCCTACAATGAGCAGTTCTTC. It codes for CASSVGAGSYNEQFF.

J is TRBJ1-5 and V is TRBV12-3 or TRBV12-4; unclear D gene. The length of the CDR3 is 13 residues. V gave up 3 bases and J gave up 2 bases, with 5 bases separating them. CDR3 residues: CASSFFGNQPQHF. DNA for the CDR3: TGTGCCAGCAGTTTTTTCGGCAATCAGCCCCAGCATTTT.

The chain recombines TRBV6-6 with TRBJ1-2; weak D call: TRBD1 (6 bases). The germline V and J ends were trimmed by 8 bases and 2 bases, with 15 bases remaining between them. From germline, CDR1 is MNHNY and CDR2 SVGAGI (reference sequence). This CDR3 is 14 amino acids long. This chain's CDR3 is CASGGPALNYGYTF. The CDR3 DNA is TGTGCCAGCGGGGGGCCCGCTTTAAACTATGGCTACACCTTC.

This clonotype has just a few counts. CDR3 sequence: CASTPSTGYEQFF. Here the CDR3 DNA reads TGTGCCAGCACCCCTTCGACTGGGTATGAGCAGTTCTTC. This chain joins TRBV6-2 or TRBV6-3 and TRBJ2-1; D unclear. The CDR3 is 13 amino acids. The germline gives CDR1 MNHEY, CDR2 SVGEGT. The V and J ends lost 7 bases and 8 bases respectively, with 15 bases between them.

This sequence joins TRBV7-9 and TRBJ1-1; D gene uncertain. There are 11 residues in the CDR3. The V end lost 5 bases, the J end lost 5 bases, and 6 bases lay between the germline ends. Germline CDR1 and CDR2: SEHNR and FQNEAQ (reference sequence). The DNA of the CDR3 is TGTGCCAGCAGCATACCAACTGAAGCTTTCTTT. Protein sequence: CASSIPTEAFF.

V is TRBV24-1 and J is TRBJ2-3; D possibly uses TRBD1 or TRBD2 (5 bases each). The germline CDR1 and CDR2 sequences are KGHDR and SFDVKD. Trimming pared 3 bases from V and 6 bases from J, leaving 18 bases between. There are 16 residues in the CDR3. The CDR3 here is CATSDLLGSGTDTQYF. DNA of the CDR3: TGTGCCACCAGTGATCTCTTGGGGTCGGGGACGGATACGCAGTATTTT.

The rearrangement uses TRBV12-3 or TRBV12-4 and TRBJ2-3; D might be TRBD1 or TRBD2, each matching 5 bases. The CDR3 sequence is 15 residues long. V gave up 5 bases and J gave up 5 bases, with 17 bases separating them. The CDR3 region is CASSPLRGGEDTQYF. The DNA of the CDR3 is TGTGCCAGCAGTCCCCTGAGGGGCGGAGAAGATACGCAGTATTTT.

The DNA of the CDR3 is TGTGCCAGCAGTGCCGAATCCTACGAGCAGTACTTC. It is translated as CASSAESYEQYF. V is TRBV2 and J is TRBJ2-7; D not certain. CDR3 length equals 12 residues. Trimming shortened V by 4 bases and J by 1 base, and 5 bases separated the two germline ends. In germline, CDR1 is SNHLY, CDR2 FYNNEI.

This chain joins TRBV18 and TRBJ2-4; 8 positions agree with TRBD1. Looked up from germline, CDR1 is KGHSH and CDR2 is LQKENI. Trimming took 1 base from V and 13 from J; bases not matched to a gene: 12. This CDR3 contains 15 residues. CDR3 DNA sequence: TGTGCCAGCTCACCACGGCAGACAGGGGCCTACGAACAGTACTTC. Amino acid sequence: CASSPRQTGAYEQYF.

This clonotype has a handful of counts. CDR3 DNA: TGCAGTGCCTCAGAATACGGGGAGCTGTTTTTT. Encoded protein: CSASEYGELFF. V and J are TRBV20-1 and TRBJ2-2; D is uncertain. Trimming left V 6 bases short and J 7 bases short, with 9 bases between. The germline gives CDR1 DFQATT, CDR2 SNEGSKA (reference sequence). The CDR3 has 11 residues.

The V gene is TRBV13, the J gene TRBJ1-4; 10 nucleotides align to TRBD1. The CDR3 consists of 15 residues. The germline CDR1 and CDR2 sequences are PRHDT and FYEKMQ (reference sequence). The V segment lost 6 bases and the J segment 8 bases; nucleotides outside the gene matches: 9. CDR3: CASSRRDRGREKLFF. DNA for the CDR3: TGTGCCAGCAGTCGTCGGGACAGGGGAAGGGAAAAACTGTTTTTT.

V usage is TRBV6-5 and J usage is TRBJ2-7; TRBD1 might be the D (6 bases). The V and J ends lost 6 bases and 12 bases respectively, with 24 bases between them. The CDR3 spans 14 residues. Germline values: CDR1 MNHEY, CDR2 SVGAGI. This CDR3 reads CASRLRTDQETRYF. DNA of the CDR3: TGTGCCAGCAGACTTCGGACAGATCAAGAGACCCGGTACTTC.

J is TRBJ1-6 and V is TRBV15; TRBD1 matches 7 bases. J was trimmed by 7 bases and V by 0 bases; bases with no gene match: 12. Germline V gene lookup returns CDR1 LNHNV and CDR2 YYDKDF (reference sequence). This CDR3 has 18 amino acids. Here the CDR3 DNA reads TGTGCCACCAGCAGAGACCTACAGGGGAAGATAGGGAATTCACCCCTCCACTTT. Translating gives CATSRDLQGKIGNSPLHF.

This chain joins TRBV7-2 and TRBJ2-7; 7 bases are shared with TRBD2. Germline V gives CDR1 SGHTA, CDR2 FQGNSA. V was pared by 3 bases and J by 3 bases, with 8 bases of the junction left unmatched. The CDR3 runs to 15 residues. CDR3 coding DNA: TGTGCCAGCAGCTTCGGGAGGCTAGCCCTCTACGAGCAGTACTTC. As protein: CASSFGRLALYEQYF.